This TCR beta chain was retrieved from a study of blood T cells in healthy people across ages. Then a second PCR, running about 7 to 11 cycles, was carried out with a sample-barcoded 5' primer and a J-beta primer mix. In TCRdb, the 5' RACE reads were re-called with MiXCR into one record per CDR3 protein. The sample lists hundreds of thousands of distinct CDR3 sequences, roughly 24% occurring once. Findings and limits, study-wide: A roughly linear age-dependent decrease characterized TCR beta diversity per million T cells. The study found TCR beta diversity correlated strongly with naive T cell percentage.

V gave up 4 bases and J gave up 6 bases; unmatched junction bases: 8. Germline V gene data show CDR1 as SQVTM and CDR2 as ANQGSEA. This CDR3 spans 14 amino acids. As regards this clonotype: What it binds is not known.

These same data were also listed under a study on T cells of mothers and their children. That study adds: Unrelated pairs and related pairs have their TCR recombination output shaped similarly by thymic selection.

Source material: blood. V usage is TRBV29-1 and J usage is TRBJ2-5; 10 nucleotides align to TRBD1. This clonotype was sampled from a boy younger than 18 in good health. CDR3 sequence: CSVGRDRGGKTQYF. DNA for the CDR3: TGCAGCGTTGGCCGGGACAGGGGTGGAAAGACCCAGTACTTC.